One sample yielded the 16 T cell receptor beta chains listed below, sequenced in a study of blood T cells in healthy people across ages. Primed by a sample-barcoded 5' primer and a J-beta primer mix, a second PCR proceeded for about 7 to 12 cycles. TCRdb fed the 5' RACE reads into MiXCR, producing one record per CDR3 protein. The table has approximately 1.5 million distinct CDR3 sequences, 30% to 35% seen once. Specimen: blood. The receptors were sampled from a woman between 25 and 40 years old in good health.

This clonotype was observed a handful of times. This chain uses TRBV29-1 with TRBJ1-2; D unresolved. This CDR3 is built from 14 residues. Germline-derived CDR1 and CDR2 are SQVTM and ANQGSEA. Trimming left V 6 bases short and J 0 bases short, with 14 bases between. The CDR3: CSVPQAASNYGYTF. The CDR3 DNA sequence: TGCAGCGTGCCCCAGGCAGCTTCTAACTATGGCTACACCTTC.

The J gene is TRBJ1-1, the V gene TRBV6-5; the D gene is possibly TRBD1 (6 bases). V was trimmed by 11 bases and J by 0 bases, leaving 13 bases between them. The CDR3 length is 13 residues. Germline CDR1 and CDR2: MNHEY and SVGAGI. The CDR3, as DNA: TGTGCCCGCGATGGACAGATGAACACTGAAGCTTTCTTT. Protein product: CARDGQMNTEAFF.

The gene calls are TRBV7-3 and TRBJ1-2; 9 nucleotides line up with TRBD1. CDR3 length equals 16 residues. Trimming cost V 5 bases and J 6 bases; bases outside gene matches: 13. CDR1 SGHTA and CDR2 FQGTGA come from the germline V gene. CDR3 protein: CASSPGRDRESDGYTF. The CDR3 bases are TGTGCCAGCAGCCCAGGTCGGGACAGGGAGTCGGATGGCTACACCTTC.

The V gene is TRBV7-3, the J gene TRBJ1-1, with TRBD1 matching over 9 bases. From germline, CDR1 is SGHTA and CDR2 FQGTGA. Trimming at V came to 5 bases and at J to 3 bases, leaving 10 bases not matched to a gene. The length of the CDR3 is 16 residues. The CDR3 coding sequence is TGTGCCAGCAGCACTAATTGGACAGGGGTAGACACTGAAGCTTTCTTT. This sequence encodes CASSTNWTGVDTEAFF.

This chain uses TRBV27 with TRBJ2-3; D is ambiguous. V shed 3 bases and J shed 1 base, with 14 bases lying between them. Germline V CDR1 and CDR2: MNHEY, SMNVEV (reference sequence). CDR3 length equals 16 residues. CDR3: CASSLASRTGTDTQYF. CDR3 bases: TGTGCCAGCAGTTTGGCCAGTCGAACCGGCACAGATACGCAGTATTTT.

The chain carries TRBV20-1 and TRBJ2-3; D is uncertain. Trimming left V 5 bases short and J 6 bases short, with 18 bases between. In germline, CDR1 is DFQATT, CDR2 SNEGSKA (reference sequence). This CDR3 is 14 amino acids long. CDR3 residues: CSALRARAQDTQYF. As DNA, the CDR3 is TGCAGTGCTCTCCGGGCCCGAGCACAGGATACGCAGTATTTT.

This clonotype was counted only a few times. The genes are TRBV7-9 and TRBJ2-3, with TRBD2 identical over 8 bases. The CDR3 length is 16 residues. From germline, CDR1 is SEHNR and CDR2 FQNEAQ (reference sequence). The V segment lost 1 base and the J segment 1 base; nucleotides outside the gene matches: 4. The CDR3 spells CASSLVSGGGTDTQYF. CDR3 nucleotides: TGTGCCAGCAGCTTAGTAAGCGGGGGAGGCACAGATACGCAGTATTTT.

This clonotype was counted many times. J is TRBJ2-1 and V is TRBV20-1; 10 bases are shared with TRBD2. CDR3 length: 14 amino acids. V shed 3 bases and J 6 bases; nucleotides not matched to a gene: 5. Germline V gene data show CDR1 as DFQATT and CDR2 as SNEGSKA (reference sequence). This CDR3 is CSASRTSGFNEQFF. The CDR3 DNA sequence: TGCAGTGCTAGTCGGACTAGCGGTTTCAATGAGCAGTTCTTC.

This clonotype was recorded a few times. The chain recombines TRBV20-1 with TRBJ2-1, with D perhaps matching TRBD1 (6 bases). The CDR3 has 14 amino acids. Germline V gives CDR1 DFQATT, CDR2 SNEGSKA (reference sequence). V shed 1 base and J shed 4 bases, with 11 bases lying between them. The CDR3 reads CSARVLDSYNEQFF. The DNA for the CDR3 is TGCAGTGCTAGAGTTCTGGACAGTTACAATGAGCAGTTCTTC.

This clonotype was counted many times. This chain joins TRBV29-1 and TRBJ2-3; no reliable D call. Germline lookup yields CDR1 SQVTM and CDR2 ANQGSEA. The CDR3 loop spans 13 amino acids. V lost 7 bases and J 3 bases, leaving 14 bases between the germline ends. This CDR3 is CSGESPPTDTQYF. The CDR3 DNA sequence: TGCAGCGGAGAGTCTCCTCCAACAGATACGCAGTATTTT.

The rearrangement uses TRBV2 and TRBJ2-5, with TRBD1 identical over 8 bases. The J call may be incorrect, as the DNA end agrees better with TRBJ2-7. The CDR3 runs to 14 residues. Per the germline V gene, CDR1 is SNHLY and CDR2 is FYNNEI. The CDR3 protein is CASSSDRVWYEQYF. CDR3 DNA: TGTGCCAGCAGCTCGGACAGGGTCTGGTACGAGCAGTACTTC.

This clonotype was observed once. A read error is possible here, since a much larger clone lies one base away. The chain couples TRBV20-1 to TRBJ2-7; D assignment may be TRBD1 or TRBD2 (5 bases each). The CDR3 has 15 residues. The V gene's germline CDR1 is DFQATT and CDR2 SNEGSKA (reference sequence). CDR3 protein: CSAPNRDLTSYKQYF. CDR3 DNA: TGCAGTGCACCAAACCGGGACCTAACTTCCTACAAGCAGTACTTC.

The genes are TRBV20-1 and TRBJ2-3, with TRBD2 matching 8 bases. V was pared by 3 bases and J by 11 bases, with 16 bases of the junction left unmatched. The CDR3 loop spans 15 amino acids. Germline V gives CDR1 DFQATT, CDR2 SNEGSKA (reference sequence). The DNA for the CDR3 is TGCAGTGCTAGGGCGTCAAGCGGGAGAACAGATCTGCAGTATTTT. Translated, it gives CSARASSGRTDLQYF.

The V and J genes are TRBV3-1 and TRBJ2-7, with D possibly being TRBD1 or TRBD2 (7 bases each). This CDR3 contains 17 residues. CDR1 is LGHDT and CDR2 is YNNKEL in the germline V gene (reference sequence). With 1 base removed from V and 1 base from J, the gap between germline ends came to 17 bases. The CDR3 nucleotides are TGTGCCAGCAGCCAAGGGACAGGAATGCGGGGGTCCTACGAGCAGTACTTC. This encodes CASSQGTGMRGSYEQYF.

The genes are TRBV27 and TRBJ1-1; TRBD1 might be the D (5 bases). The V and J ends lost 6 bases and 6 bases respectively, with 8 bases between them. This CDR3 region has 11 residues. In germline, CDR1 is MNHEY, CDR2 SMNVEV (reference sequence). This CDR3 is CASRRGAEAFF. CDR3 in DNA: TGTGCCAGCAGGCGGGGGGCTGAAGCTTTCTTT.

V gene TRBV12-3 or TRBV12-4 combines with J gene TRBJ2-3; tentatively, D is TRBD2 (6 bases). The CDR3 runs to 17 residues. V was shortened by 4 bases and J by 8 bases, with 25 bases between the two germline ends. The CDR3 nucleotides are TGTGCCAGCAGTTCCTGGACTGGCGGGAAGAGTAGGGGTACGCAGTATTTT. It codes for CASSSWTGGKSRGTQYF.